This note documents a single TCR beta chain sequence. Its antigen is currently unknown. Sequencing was performed with immunoSEQ multiplex PCR; in TCRdb, only in-frame clones are kept and a portion is missing. The table has tens of thousands of clones, roughly nine tenths seen once. There are 14 residues in the CDR3. With 3 bases removed from V and 3 bases from J, the gap between germline ends came to 11 bases. The V gene's germline CDR1 is SGDLS and CDR2 YYNGEE. The sample belongs to a study of OX40 agonist ivuxolimab in advanced cancers. Study at large: The mean age was approximately 60 years, ranging from 23 to 79, with roughly four fifths of participants male. General study points: At doses 0.1 to 3.0 mg/kg, CD4+ and CD8+ clones expanded.

The chain is built from TRBV9 and TRBJ2-3; D is ambiguous. The sequencing used CD4+ or CD8+ T cells sorted from blood, collected in a trial of the OX40 agonist ivuxolimab. The sequence was obtained from an adult with an advanced solid tumor such as melanoma, head and neck, liver or kidney cancer. The CDR3 loop is CASSDRDGTDTQYF. The CDR3 coding sequence is TGTGCCAGCAGCGACCGTGACGGAACAGATACGCAGTATTTT.